This record concerns one T cell receptor beta chain sequence. This specimen comes from a study of T cells in Graves' hyperthyroidism and ophthalmopathy. Amplification of TCR beta CDR3 regions was performed using RNA transcripts as template. The primer set for the first-round RT-PCR of the TCR CDR3 was HTBI. TCRdb re-derived calls from the multiplex PCR reads in MiXCR, one entry per CDR3 protein. Of hundreds of thousands of distinct CDR3 sequences in the sample, about 45% were seen once. Sequenced: peripheral blood or thyroid tissue (not recorded which). The sequence was obtained from an adult man with Graves' disease, either hyperthyroidism or ophthalmopathy (not recorded which).

CDR3 nucleotides: TGCAGTGCTAGAGATCCAGAGGAAGCTTTCTTT. Translated: CSARDPEEAFF. The V call is TRBV20-1, the J call TRBJ1-1; no definite D call. The CDR3 totals 11 residues. Germline CDR1 DFQATT, CDR2 SNEGSKA (reference sequence). Deletions cut 0 bases from V and 8 bases from J, with 7 bases between.